These T cell receptor beta chains were read from a single sample in a study of T cells in Graves' hyperthyroidism and ophthalmopathy. Via MiXCR, TCRdb re-called the multiplex PCR reads, giving one row per CDR3 protein. Of 380,000 or so distinct CDR3 sequences listed, about 15% are singletons. The sequencing sample was made of blood. Source of these receptors: a woman aged 25 to 39 with Graves' hyperthyroidism. Each CDR3 is given with its conserved first and last residue. A D gene is named only where the DNA matches it firmly. The listing skips clone size in some rows; elsewhere it reads once, few, many or a size class.

TRBJ2-7 many - TRBV2 TGTGCCAGCAGTGAGAGGGGCCCTCTTACCTTTGGCGAGCAGTACTTC CASSERGPLTFGEQYF
TRBJ2-7 many - TRBV6-1 TGTGCCAGCAGTGAAGAGGGATCAAGCTCCTACGAGCAGTACTTC CASSEEGSSSYEQYF
TRBJ1-5 many TRBD1 TRBV28 TGTGCCAGCAGTTTAAGGGACAGCCTTAATCAGCCCCAGCATTTT CASSLRDSLNQPQHF
TRBJ1-2 many - TRBV28 TGTGCCAGCAGTTTTTGGGTTGACAGGATGGAGAACTATGGCTACACCTTC CASSFWVDRMENYGYTF
TRBJ2-2 few - TRBV9 TGTGCCAGCAGCGTAACCATGACCGGGGAGCTGTTTTTT CASSVTMTGELFF
TRBJ2-7 - - TRBV6-1 TGTGCCAGCTCAGCCTCCGGCGACTCCTACGAGCAGTACTTC CASSASGDSYEQYF
TRBJ1-2 many - TRBV15 TGTGCCACCAGCTCCAGGACCTATGGCTACACCTTC CATSSRTYGYTF
TRBJ2-3 - - TRBV20-1 TGCAGTGTCCTGCTAGGGGAAGTCAGCACAGATACGCAGTATTTT CSVLLGEVSTDTQYF
TRBJ1-1 many - TRBV7-6 TGTGCCAGCACCCCCTCGACGGACATGAACACTGAAGCTTTCTTT CASTPSTDMNTEAFF
TRBJ2-1 - - TRBV3-1 TGTGCCAGCACCCCGGGACCAGCGTGGAATGAGCAGTTCTTC CASTPGPAWNEQFF
TRBJ1-2 - - TRBV20-1 TGCAGTGCTAGAGATCAAACGAACTATGGCTACACCTTC CSARDQTNYGYTF
TRBJ1-5 - - TRBV6-6 TGTGCCAGCAGTTACTCTCAGCCTGCAGGGGATAGCAATCAGCCCCAGCATTTT CASSYSQPAGDSNQPQHF
TRBJ1-1 few - TRBV4-1 TGCGCCAGCAGGCAATCCAACAGGAGGAACACTGAAGCTTTCTTT CASRQSNRRNTEAFF
TRBJ1-4 few - TRBV28 TGTGCCAGCAGTTTACGGCAGGTCGGTGAAAAACTGTTTTTT CASSLRQVGEKLFF
TRBJ2-7 few - TRBV6-5 TGTGCCAGCAGTTACTCGCCGGGAGCCTACGAGCAGTACTTC CASSYSPGAYEQYF
TRBJ2-3 few - TRBV4-3 TGCGCCAGCAGCCAAGGGTGGACAGATACGCAGTATTTT CASSQGWTDTQYF
TRBJ2-1 few TRBD2 TRBV7-2 TGTGCCAGCAGCTTGAGGCCCAGACTAGCGGGAGGGGGTGAGCAGTTCTTC CASSLRPRLAGGGEQFF
TRBJ2-3 many TRBD1 TRBV6-1 TGTGCCAGCAGTGAGGGCATACAGGGGAGCACAGATACGCAGTATTTT CASSEGIQGSTDTQYF
TRBJ1-1 many - TRBV5-1 TGCGCCAGCAGCCCGACCGCAGATCCGCCCGAAGCTTTCTTT CASSPTADPPEAFF
TRBJ2-2 - TRBD2 TRBV25-1 TGTGCCAGCAGTTCGGGCCCCAGCGGGAGGGCCTCCGGGGAGCTGTTTTTT CASSSGPSGRASGELFF
TRBJ1-5 many - TRBV28 TGTGCCAGCAGTCCACTCTCGGAAAGAGGACAGCCCCAGCATTTT CASSPLSERGQPQHF
TRBJ2-5 many TRBD2 TRBV10-2 TGCGCCAGCTCAACTAGCGCCCGCCAAGAGACCCAGTACTTC CASSTSARQETQYF
TRBJ2-1 once - TRBV2 TGTGCCGGCAGTGAATCCGGCGGAGTGGGCCAGTTCTTC CAGSESGGVGQFF
TRBJ1-5 many - TRBV28 TGTGCCAGCAGCCATGGGGAGGATCAGCCCCAGCATTTT CASSHGEDQPQHF
TRBJ2-1 many TRBD2 TRBV6-1 TGTGCCAGCAGACTCACTAGCGGGAGGCACAATGAGCAGTTCTTC CASRLTSGRHNEQFF
TRBJ2-1 few - TRBV9 TGTGCCAGCAGCCCAGCGTGGGGCTCCTACAATGAGCAGTTCTTC CASSPAWGSYNEQFF
TRBJ2-1 many TRBD2 TRBV2 TGTGCCAGCAGAATACTAGCGGGAGACCTCAATGAGCAGTTCTTC CASRILAGDLNEQFF
TRBJ2-1 many - TRBV7-2 TGTGCCAGCAGCAAGGCCTTCCCCGGGGGCCGGGGAGTCGGGAATGAGCAGTTCTTC CASSKAFPGGRGVGNEQFF
TRBJ1-6 - TRBD1 TRBV5-4 TGTGCCAGCAGCTTGCTTGGACAGGACATTAATAATTCACCCCTCCACTTT CASSLLGQDINNSPLHF
TRBJ2-7 - TRBD1 TRBV5-4 TGTGCCAGCAGCCCCGCACCCCCGGGACAGGGTTATCAGCAGTACTTC CASSPAPPGQGYQQYF
TRBJ2-3 - - TRBV28 TGTGCCAGCAGTCAACCGGTGGGGGCAGGGAGGACAGATACGCAGTATTTT CASSQPVGAGRTDTQYF
TRBJ2-5 few - TRBV6-1 TGTGCCAGCAGTGAACTGAGACTAGGTACAGAGACCCAGTACTTC CASSELRLGTETQYF
TRBJ1-2 - TRBD1 TRBV2 TGTGACAGCAGTGATTCCCGGACAGGCTGGAGCTATGGCTACACCTTC CDSSDSRTGWSYGYTF
TRBJ2-3 many - TRBV7-3 TGTGCCAGCAGCCCCCGGGGACGCTTCACAGATACGCAGTATTTT CASSPRGRFTDTQYF
TRBJ2-2 many - TRBV24-1 TGTGCCACCAGTGATGGCGCCCTGGGAACCCGGGAGCTGTTTTTT CATSDGALGTRELFF
TRBJ2-7 many TRBD1 TRBV27 TGTGCCAGCAGTGTCATGACAGGGGAAGGGCAGTACTTC CASSVMTGEGQYF
TRBJ1-1 few TRBD1 TRBV5-1 TGCGCCAGCAGCGAAGACAGGGTTCGGGTGACTGAAGCTTTCTTT CASSEDRVRVTEAFF
TRBJ1-4 many - TRBV20-1 TGCAGTGCCAGGGTCACCTCAGAGTCGCCTGAAAAACTGTTTTTT CSARVTSESPEKLFF
TRBJ2-1 many - TRBV7-3 TGTGCCAGCAGCGCCCGGCCGCGGATAGAGCAGTTCTTC CASSARPRIEQFF
TRBJ1-2 few TRBD1 TRBV19 TGTGCCAGTAGTGTCCCTCCGGGACAGATGAACTATGGCTACACCTTC CASSVPPGQMNYGYTF